Each of the 30 T cell receptor beta chains below was sequenced from the same sample in a study of monozygotic twins with inflammatory bowel disease. From its re-call of the 5' RACE reads, TCRdb lists each CDR3 protein once, without DNA. This listing includes fewer than 400,000 distinct CDR3 sequences. The sample was blood. These receptors were taken from a human donor with ulcerative colitis or Crohn's disease, or a healthy co-twin of an affected twin (not recorded which).

CDR3 protein: CASSLYGSGVGEQFF. The rearrangement joins TRBV27 to TRBJ2-1; the D call of TRBD2 rests on TCRdb alone, since no DNA is present to check it. The CDR3 runs 15 residues. The germline V gene encodes CDR1 MNHEY and CDR2 SMNVEV (reference sequence).

The gene calls are TRBV5-1 and TRBJ2-1; absent DNA, TCRdb's TRBD1 call cannot be checked. CDR3 length: 15 amino acids. CDR1 and CDR2 from the germline V gene are SGHRS and YFSETQ. This CDR3 is CASSLAGTDANEQFF.

V usage is TRBV18 and J usage is TRBJ2-1; TCRdb's assignment of TRBD2 cannot be checked, as there is no DNA. Germline V gene lookup returns CDR1 KGHSH and CDR2 LQKENI. CDR3 length equals 16 residues. Here the CDR3 reads CASSPTTLNSYNEQFF.

The V call is TRBV7-8, the J call TRBJ1-1. CDR3 length: 12 amino acids. Germline CDR1 reads SGHVS; CDR2 reads FQNEAQ. The CDR3 spells CASSYAHREAFF. Complete variable domain (other parts from reference TRBV7-8 and TRBJ1-1): GAGVSQSPRYKVAKRGQDVALRCDPISGHVSLFWYQQALGQGPEFLTYFQNEAQLDKSGLPSDRFFAERPEGSVSTLKIQRTQQEDSAVYLCASSYAHREAFFGQGTRLTVV.

The chain joins TRBV6-1 to TRBJ2-5; TCRdb's D gene call, TRBD1, goes unchecked for lack of DNA. The CDR3 has 14 residues. Germline V CDR1 and CDR2: MNHNS, SASEGT. CDR3 loop: CASSDGRGQETQYF.

This CDR3 reads CASSSPWAGNQPQHF. The chain joins TRBV7-8 to TRBJ1-5. The CDR3 covers 15 residues. Germline CDR1 SGHVS, CDR2 FQNEAQ.

J is TRBJ2-7 and V is TRBV18; the D call of TRBD1 rests on TCRdb alone, since no DNA is present to check it. The CDR3 covers 19 residues. Germline V CDR1 and CDR2: KGHSH, LQKENI. This CDR3 reads CASSPGVGTGSRFSYEQYF.

The chain links TRBV7-8 to TRBJ1-1. The germline V gene encodes CDR1 SGHVS and CDR2 FQNEAQ. The CDR3 spans 13 residues. The chain's CDR3 is CASSLSLGLEAFF.

The gene calls are TRBV12-3 or TRBV12-4 and TRBJ2-1; the TCRdb D gene call, TRBD1, has no DNA to confirm it. The CDR3 is made up of 15 amino acids. This CDR3 is CASSLEGVKYNEQFF.

The J gene is TRBJ2-6, the V gene TRBV28. From germline, CDR1 is MDHEN and CDR2 SYDVKM. This CDR3 is built from 15 residues. The CDR3 loop reads CASSLPGVGANVLTF. Supplemented by reference TRBV28 and TRBJ2-6, the full variable domain reads DVKVTQSSRYLVKRTGEKVFLECVQDMDHENMFWYRQDPGLGLRLIYFSYDVKMKEKGDIPEGYSVSREKKERFSLILESASTNQTSMYLCASSLPGVGANVLTFGAGSRLTVL.

CDR3: CASSYSNRNYGYTF. The V call is TRBV6-2 or TRBV6-3, the J call TRBJ1-2; with no DNA, the TCRdb D assignment of TRBD1 cannot be verified. The CDR3 sequence is 14 residues long. Germline CDR1 MNHEY, CDR2 SVGEGT.

The chain has TRBV6-1 and TRBJ2-1; as DNA is missing, the TRBD1 call by TCRdb cannot be tested. This CDR3 has 15 residues. In germline, CDR1 is MNHNS, CDR2 SASEGT. CDR3 in amino acids: CASSPLSSSYNEQFF.

This sequence joins TRBV29-1 and TRBJ2-1. The length of the CDR3 is 13 residues. Germline-derived CDR1 and CDR2 are SQVTM and ANQGSEA. The CDR3 loop is CSVEALVGYEQFF.

CDR3 residues: CSVDGTSGVYEQYF. V gene TRBV29-1 combines with J gene TRBJ2-7; TCRdb's D call of TRBD2 is untestable without DNA. The CDR3 runs to 14 residues. Germline lookup yields CDR1 SQVTM and CDR2 ANQGSEA.

The rearrangement uses TRBV6-5 and TRBJ1-2. The CDR3 length is 17 residues. Germline V gene sequence: CDR1 MNHEY, CDR2 SVGAGI. This CDR3 reads CASSYSILVGPGWGYTF.

The J gene is TRBJ1-4, the V gene TRBV28. The CDR3 spans 11 residues. In germline, CDR1 is MDHEN, CDR2 SYDVKM. CDR3 in amino acids: CATTVYGELFF.

The chain has TRBV7-2 and TRBJ1-3. The CDR3 extends over 14 amino acids. Germline loops: CDR1 SGHTA, CDR2 FQGNSA. CDR3 loop: CASSLGGNGNTIYF. Based on the CDR3 plus reference TRBV7-2 and TRBJ1-3, the full variable domain is GAGVSQSPSNKVTEKGKDVELRCDPISGHTALYWYRQSLGQGLEFLIYFQGNSAPDKSGLPSDRFSAERTGGSVSTLTIQRTQQEDSAVYLCASSLGGNGNTIYFGEGSWLTVV.

V and J are TRBV30 and TRBJ1-1. This CDR3 comprises 15 residues. Germline-derived CDR1 and CDR2 are GTSNPN and SVGIG (reference sequence). CDR3 in amino acids: CAWRGRGGLNTEAFF. Combining the CDR3 with reference TRBV30 and TRBJ1-1 gives the whole variable domain SQTIHQWPATLVQPVGSPLSLECTVEGTSNPNLYWYRQAAGRGLQLLFYSVGIGQISSEVPQNLSASRPQDRQFILSSKKLLLSDSGFYLCAWRGRGGLNTEAFFGQGTRLTVV.

This rearrangement joins TRBV28 to TRBJ1-5; TCRdb outputs TRBD1, but without DNA this stays unchecked. Per the germline V gene, CDR1 is MDHEN and CDR2 is SYDVKM. CDR3 size: 15 residues. The CDR3 region is CASSVGQGLNQPQHF.

This chain uses TRBV6-2 or TRBV6-3 with TRBJ2-1; no DNA is available, so the TRBD2 call from TCRdb remains unchecked. CDR3 length equals 15 residues. Germline CDR1 is MNHEY and CDR2 is SVGEGT. The CDR3 protein is CASSYSRDFYNEQFF.

The chain uses TRBV5-4 and TRBJ2-3; without DNA, the TCRdb call of TRBD1 cannot be checked. CDR1 and CDR2 from the germline V gene are SGHNT and YYREEE (reference sequence). CDR3 length: 15 amino acids. CDR3 region: CASSLTGLGTDTQYF.

The chain is built from TRBV5-4 and TRBJ2-7; TCRdb indicates TRBD1, and absent DNA this call remains unverified. The CDR3 spans 13 residues. Germline V gives CDR1 SGHNT, CDR2 YYREEE (reference sequence). CDR3 region: CASSSAGALEQYF.

The CDR3 region is CASSPPGGGTEAFF. The gene calls are TRBV27 and TRBJ1-1; checking the TCRdb D call of TRBD1 is not possible without DNA. This CDR3 is built from 14 residues. The germline CDR1 and CDR2 sequences are MNHEY and SMNVEV (reference sequence).

The chain has TRBV7-9 and TRBJ2-5. This CDR3 is built from 14 residues. Germline assignment: CDR1 SEHNR and CDR2 FQNEAQ (reference sequence). CDR3 in amino acids: CASSLYTKVETQYF.

V and J are TRBV5-1 and TRBJ1-4; TCRdb returns TRBD1, unconfirmable since there is no DNA. The CDR3 contains 14 residues. Germline CDR1 SGHRS, CDR2 YFSETQ. This CDR3 is CASSPGQGREKLFF.

This chain uses TRBV7-9 with TRBJ2-7; TCRdb's D gene call, TRBD1, goes unchecked for lack of DNA. The CDR3 is 14 residues long. Germline V lookup: CDR1 SEHNR, CDR2 FQNEAQ (reference sequence). CDR3 sequence: CASSSTGQPYELYF.

The V and J genes are TRBV24-1 and TRBJ2-1; TCRdb's assignment of TRBD2 cannot be checked, as there is no DNA. Germline CDR1 is KGHDR and CDR2 is SFDVKD. This CDR3 is built from 15 residues. CDR3 residues: CATSAYSGRPQEQFF.

The gene calls are TRBV7-9 and TRBJ2-3. Germline V CDR1 and CDR2: SEHNR, FQNEAQ (reference sequence). The CDR3 is made up of 15 amino acids. CDR3 sequence reads: CASSSVATDTDTQYF.

This chain uses TRBV28 with TRBJ2-5; TCRdb's D call of TRBD2 is untestable without DNA. This CDR3 has 15 residues. Germline-derived CDR1 and CDR2 are MDHEN and SYDVKM. CDR3 protein: CASRIAGTSFETQYF.

CDR3 region: CASSLGTGQSSPLHF. This chain joins TRBV5-6 and TRBJ1-6; no DNA is available, so the TRBD1 call from TCRdb remains unchecked. Germline CDR1 is SGHDT and CDR2 is YYEEEE. The CDR3 covers 15 residues.